These T cell receptor beta chains were read from a single sample in a study of memory B cells and T cells in multiple sclerosis. The antigens of these receptors remain unknown. Repertoires were generated with immunoSEQ multiplex PCR, while TCRdb's copy carries only in-frame clones and drops some. The data hold around 30,000 clones, with around 88% observed a single time. Source material: PBMCs from blood kept in culture. The receptors stem from a human donor with multiple sclerosis. Both conserved end residues are part of each CDR3. The D gene is left open where the match is weak. Rows may omit the clone size; those that give it use once, few, many or a size class.

d_call clone_size j_call v_call cdr3_nt cdr3_aa
TRBD1 . TRBJ2-1 TRBV5-6 TGTGCCAGCAGTGGACAGGACTCCTACAATGAGCAGTTCTTC CASSGQDSYNEQFF
. . TRBJ1-5 TRBV13 TGTGCCAGCAGCCTACAGGGTAGCAATCAGCCCCAGCATTTT CASSLQGSNQPQHF
. . TRBJ1-1 TRBV28 TGTGCCAGCAGTTTTGTACACACTGAAGCTTTCTTT CASSFVHTEAFF
TRBD1 . TRBJ2-7 TRBV18 TGTGCCAGCTCACCCAGGACAGGGAGCTCCTACGAGCAGTACTTC CASSPRTGSSYEQYF
TRBD1 few TRBJ1-2 TRBV30 TGTGCCTGGAGTCGACAGGGAGACTATGGCTACACCTTC CAWSRQGDYGYTF
. . TRBJ2-2 TRBV25-1 TGTGCCAGCAGTACAGGGGACTCCGGGGAGCTGTTTTTT CASSTGDSGELFF
. . TRBJ2-1 TRBV5-5 TGTGCCAGCAGCTTGCCCGGGAACAATGAGCAGTTCTTC CASSLPGNNEQFF
. few TRBJ2-7 TRBV9 TGTGCCAGCAGCAAAGATGGCAACGAGCAGTACTTC CASSKDGNEQYF
. . TRBJ2-7 TRBV10-3 TGTGCCATCAGTGCACGGAACTACTCCTACGAGCAGTACTTC CAISARNYSYEQYF
TRBD1 . TRBJ2-1 TRBV5-6 TGTGCCAGCAGCATACGACAGGGGAATGGGTATGAGCAGTTCTTC CASSIRQGNGYEQFF
. . TRBJ2-7 TRBV4-1 TGCGCCAGCAGCCCCCGGGGTGCCCTGGACGAGCAGTACTTC CASSPRGALDEQYF
. once TRBJ1-2 TRBV27 TGTGCCAGCAGCGACAGCTATGGCTACACCTTC CASSDSYGYTF
. . TRBJ2-2 TRBV27 TGTGCCAGCAGGGCTTCTGGCAGGGCCTTGAACACCGGGGAGCTGTTTTTT CASRASGRALNTGELFF
. . TRBJ2-3 TRBV6-1 TGTGCCAGCAGCCCCATGGATACGCAGTATTTT CASSPMDTQYF
. . TRBJ2-3 TRBV27 TGTGCCAGCAGTTTGGGTAGAGCAGGTACGCAGTATTTT CASSLGRAGTQYF
. . TRBJ2-2 TRBV6-6 TGTGCCAGCAATGGAGGGGGGGCGAACACCGGGGAGCTGTTTTTT CASNGGGANTGELFF
. once TRBJ2-7 TRBV4-1 TGCGCCAGCAGCCAAGATCCCCAGGGTATCTACGAGCAGTACTTC CASSQDPQGIYEQYF
. . TRBJ1-1 TRBV7-9 TGTGCCAGCAGCTTAGGTTCGGGGGTTCCGAACACTGAAGCTTTCTTT CASSLGSGVPNTEAFF
TRBD1 few TRBJ1-2 TRBV6-5 TGTGCCAGCAGAGGGGACAGGGGGAACTATGGCTACACCTTC CASRGDRGNYGYTF
. . TRBJ2-5 TRBV6-5 TGTGCCAGCAGTTACAGTTTGAACGGCGAGACCCAGTACTTC CASSYSLNGETQYF
. once TRBJ2-1 TRBV28 TGTGCCAGCAGCCTACAGGGAGGGGGGTACAATGAGCAGTTCTTC CASSLQGGGYNEQFF
TRBD1 . TRBJ1-5 TRBV11-2 TGTGCCAGCAGCTTAGGACAGGGGATTGACTTTGGGCAGCCCCAGCATTTT CASSLGQGIDFGQPQHF
TRBD1 few TRBJ1-5 TRBV19 TGTGCCAGTGCCCCGCAGGGGGTAGGGGGACAGCCCCAGCATTTT CASAPQGVGGQPQHF
TRBD2 once TRBJ2-1 TRBV5-1 TGCGCCAGCAGCTGGCAGCTAGCGGAACCCCACAATGAGCAGTTCTTC CASSWQLAEPHNEQFF
. . TRBJ2-1 TRBV5-1 TGCGCCAGCAGCCCGGGAGTATCTTACAATGAGCAGTTCTTC CASSPGVSYNEQFF
TRBD2 . TRBJ2-7 TRBV5-1 TGCGCCAGCAGCAGGACTAGTAATGGCTACGAGCAGTACTTC CASSRTSNGYEQYF
TRBD1 . TRBJ1-2 TRBV4-1 TGCGCCAGCAGCCAAGCGGGACAGGGCTCTGGCTATGGCTACACCTTC CASSQAGQGSGYGYTF
. . TRBJ2-1 TRBV6-5 TGTGCCAGCAGTTCGCACAGCCGTTATAACAATGAACAGTTCTTC CASSSHSRYNNEQFF
TRBD1 . TRBJ1-5 TRBV10-3 TGTGCCATCAGTGAGTACAAAATGGACAGGGAAATATGGAATCAGCCCCAGCATTTT CAISEYKMDREIWNQPQHF
TRBD2 . TRBJ2-3 TRBV6-1 TGTGCCAGCAGTGAAATAGCGGGGGGCACAGATACGCAGTATTTT CASSEIAGGTDTQYF
. . TRBJ2-7 TRBV5-1 TGCGCCAGCAGCTTGGAAAGGGGGGCCTCCTACGAGCAGTACTTC CASSLERGASYEQYF
. . TRBJ2-1 TRBV4-1 TGCGCCAGCAGCCAAGGCCTACAGGGTAGCGACAATGAGCAGTTCTTC CASSQGLQGSDNEQFF
. . TRBJ1-5 TRBV9 TGTGCCAGCAGCGTAGGAGAGGGGATGCCCCAGCATTTT CASSVGEGMPQHF
. . TRBJ2-7 TRBV6-5 TGTGCCAGCAGTTTTACTAGGGTAGGCGAGCAGTACTTC CASSFTRVGEQYF
. . TRBJ1-6 TRBV5-1 TGCGCCAGCAGCCGAGGAAATAATTCACCCCTCCACTTT CASSRGNNSPLHF
. . TRBJ2-1 TRBV28 . CASSFGPGYNEQFF
. . TRBJ1-2 TRBV18 TGTGCCAGCTCACCACCGTATAGTTGGGTTGGCTACACCTTC CASSPPYSWVGYTF
TRBD2 few TRBJ2-7 TRBV28 TGTGCCGGCAGGACTAGCGGGAACGACGAGCAGTACTTC CAGRTSGNDEQYF
. . TRBJ2-7 TRBV5-1 TGCGCCAGCAGCTTGGCCGGGAACTACGAGCAGTACTTC CASSLAGNYEQYF
TRBD1 few TRBJ1-2 TRBV28 TGTGCCAGCAGTTCAGGGGGCTATGGCTACACCTTC CASSSGGYGYTF
. . TRBJ2-3 TRBV9 TGTGCCAGCAGCGTAGTATCAGTGGATACGCAGTATTTT CASSVVSVDTQYF